This TCR beta chain was sequenced in a study of T cell responses to AZD1222 COVID-19 vaccine. Regarding the study as a whole: Donors were chiefly white British, with a greater number of females, and clonal diversity was perhaps underestimated. Receipt of two AZD1222 doses was followed by a rise in Spike-specific TCR breadth and depth.

Clones were read by immunoSEQ multiplex PCR, and TCRdb kept only the in-frame ones, dropping some. Of about 96,000 clones listed, approximately 87% are singletons. Concerning this clone itself: Its antigen is unidentified.

Trimming left V 8 bases short and J 0 bases short, with 14 bases between. This CDR3 is built from 15 residues. Per germline, CDR1 MDHEN and CDR2 SYDVKM. This sequence originates from an adult in good health. This material consisted of peripheral blood, taken on day 0 of AZD1222 vaccination. The V gene is TRBV28, the J gene TRBJ1-3; D remains unclear. The CDR3 here is CASLSFSYSGNTIYF. CDR3 coding DNA: TGTGCCAGCCTGTCCTTCTCGTACTCTGGAAACACCATATATTTT.